This T cell receptor beta chain emerged from a study of cytomegalovirus exposure and HLA in healthy donors. Regarding the study as a whole: The authors listed over 150 TCR beta chains as cytomegalovirus-associated.

Germline values: CDR1 SGHRS, CDR2 YFSETQ. CDR3 length: 16 residues. The V gene end was trimmed by 2 bases and the J gene end by 5 bases; junction bases not matched to a gene: 11. About this clone itself: Antigen specificity is unknown.

PCR involved 60 Vbeta and 13 Jbeta primers. Source study methods: A follow-up analysis tallied approximately 85 million unique TCR beta chains, roughly 11 million shared. Produced via immunoSEQ multiplex PCR; TCRdb's table is partial and in-frame only. V and J calls and clone size follow that table, whereas D and trimming were derived from the DNA. This sample has fewer than 200,000 clones, with about two thirds found just once. No record was made of this donor's CMV serostatus. The chain recombines TRBV5-1 with TRBJ1-1; TRBD1 matches at 8 bases. The source material was PBMCs. This clonotype was obtained from a human donor in good health. This chain's CDR3 is CASSLTPGGLGTEAFF. CDR3 sequence (DNA): TGCGCCAGCAGCTTAACTCCAGGGGGCTTAGGGACTGAAGCTTTCTTT.